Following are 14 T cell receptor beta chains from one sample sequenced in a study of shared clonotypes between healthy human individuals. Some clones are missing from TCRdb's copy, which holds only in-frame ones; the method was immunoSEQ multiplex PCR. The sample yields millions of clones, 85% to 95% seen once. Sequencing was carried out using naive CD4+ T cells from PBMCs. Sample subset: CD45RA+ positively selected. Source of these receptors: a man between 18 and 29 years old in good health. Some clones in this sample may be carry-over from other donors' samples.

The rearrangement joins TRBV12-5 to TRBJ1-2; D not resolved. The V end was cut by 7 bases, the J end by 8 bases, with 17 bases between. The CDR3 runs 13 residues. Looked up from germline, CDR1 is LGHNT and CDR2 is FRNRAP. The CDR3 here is CASVSNPTGGYTF. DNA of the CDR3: TGTGCTAGTGTCTCGAACCCCACCGGAGGCTACACCTTC.

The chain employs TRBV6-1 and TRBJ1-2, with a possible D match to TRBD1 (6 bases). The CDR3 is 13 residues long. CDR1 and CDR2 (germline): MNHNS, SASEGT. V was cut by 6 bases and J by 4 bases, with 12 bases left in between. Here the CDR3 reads CASRGGGSYGYTF. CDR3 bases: TGTGCCAGCAGGGGAGGGGGTTCCTATGGCTACACCTTC.

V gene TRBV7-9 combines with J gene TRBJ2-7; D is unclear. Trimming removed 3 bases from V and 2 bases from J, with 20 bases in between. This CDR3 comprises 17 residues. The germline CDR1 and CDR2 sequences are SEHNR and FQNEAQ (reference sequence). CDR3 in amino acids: CASSFFPPQSGAYEQYF. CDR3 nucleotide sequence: TGTGCCAGCAGCTTTTTCCCACCTCAATCAGGAGCCTACGAGCAGTACTTC.

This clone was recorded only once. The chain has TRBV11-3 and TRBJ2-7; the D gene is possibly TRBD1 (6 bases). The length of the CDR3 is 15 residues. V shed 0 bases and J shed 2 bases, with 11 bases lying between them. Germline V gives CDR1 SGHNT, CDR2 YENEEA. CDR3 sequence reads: CASSLDGQGPYEQYF. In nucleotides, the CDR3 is TGTGCCAGCAGCTTAGATGGGCAGGGGCCCTACGAGCAGTACTTC.

As DNA, the CDR3 is TGTGCCATGGCCCGGGACAGCCGAGACGAGCAGTACTTC. It is translated as CAMARDSRDEQYF. This chain uses TRBV10-3 with TRBJ2-7; 7 bases map to TRBD1. The J segment lost 5 bases and the V segment lost 9 bases, leaving 10 bases of the junction unmatched. The CDR3 loop spans 13 amino acids. Germline V gene data show CDR1 as ENHRY and CDR2 as SYGVKD.

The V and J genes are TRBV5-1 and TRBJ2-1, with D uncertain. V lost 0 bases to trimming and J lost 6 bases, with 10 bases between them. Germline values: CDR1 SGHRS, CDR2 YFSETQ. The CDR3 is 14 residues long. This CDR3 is CASSLDSLPNEQFF. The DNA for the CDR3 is TGCGCCAGCAGCTTGGACAGCCTTCCCAATGAGCAGTTCTTC.

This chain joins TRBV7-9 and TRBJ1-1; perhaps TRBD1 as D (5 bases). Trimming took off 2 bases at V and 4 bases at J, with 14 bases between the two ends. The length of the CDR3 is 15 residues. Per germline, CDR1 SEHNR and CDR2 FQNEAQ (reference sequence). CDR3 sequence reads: CASSLRGTEGTEAFF. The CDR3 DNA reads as TGTGCCAGCAGCTTACGGGGCACAGAAGGCACTGAAGCTTTCTTT.

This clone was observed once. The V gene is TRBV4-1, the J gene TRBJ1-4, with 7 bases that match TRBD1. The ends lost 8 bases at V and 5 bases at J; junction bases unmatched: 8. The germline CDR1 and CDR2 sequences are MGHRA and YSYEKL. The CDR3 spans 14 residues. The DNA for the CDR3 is TGCGCCAGCGGACGGGACAGCCCAAATGAAAAACTGTTTTTT. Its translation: CASGRDSPNEKLFF.

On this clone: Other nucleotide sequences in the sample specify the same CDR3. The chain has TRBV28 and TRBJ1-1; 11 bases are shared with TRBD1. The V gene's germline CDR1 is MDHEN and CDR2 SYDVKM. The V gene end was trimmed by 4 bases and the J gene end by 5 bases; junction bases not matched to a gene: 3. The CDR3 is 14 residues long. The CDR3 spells CASSSGQGGTEAFF. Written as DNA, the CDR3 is TGTGCCAGCAGTTCGGGACAGGGGGGGACTGAAGCTTTCTTT.

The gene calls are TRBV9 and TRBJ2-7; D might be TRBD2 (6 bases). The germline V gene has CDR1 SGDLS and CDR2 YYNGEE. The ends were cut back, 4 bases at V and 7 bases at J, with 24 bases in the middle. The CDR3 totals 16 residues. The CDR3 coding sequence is TGTGCCAGCAGCTCCTTTAGGGACTCCCTGGTTCGTGAGCAGTACTTC. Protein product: CASSSFRDSLVREQYF.

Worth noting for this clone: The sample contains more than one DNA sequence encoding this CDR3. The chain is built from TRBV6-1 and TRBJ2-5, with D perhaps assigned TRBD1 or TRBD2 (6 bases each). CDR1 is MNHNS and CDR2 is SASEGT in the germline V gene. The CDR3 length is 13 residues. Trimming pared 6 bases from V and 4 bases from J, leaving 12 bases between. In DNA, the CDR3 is TGTGCCAGCAGAACGGGGGCGCGAGAGACCCAGTACTTC. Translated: CASRTGARETQYF.

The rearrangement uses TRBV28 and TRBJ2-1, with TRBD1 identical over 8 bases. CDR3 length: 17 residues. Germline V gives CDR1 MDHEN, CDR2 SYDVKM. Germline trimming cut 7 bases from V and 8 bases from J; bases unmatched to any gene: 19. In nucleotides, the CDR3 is TGTGCCAGCACCGGACAGGGAGTCGGGACTGGGCTTGATGAGCAGTTCTTC. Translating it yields CASTGQGVGTGLDEQFF.

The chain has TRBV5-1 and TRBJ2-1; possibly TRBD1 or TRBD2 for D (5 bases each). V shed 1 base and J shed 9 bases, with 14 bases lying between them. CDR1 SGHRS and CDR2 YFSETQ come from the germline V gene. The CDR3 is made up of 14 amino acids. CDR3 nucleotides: TGCGCCAGCAGCTTGCGGGACCCTAGTAGTGAGCAGTTCTTC. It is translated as CASSLRDPSSEQFF.

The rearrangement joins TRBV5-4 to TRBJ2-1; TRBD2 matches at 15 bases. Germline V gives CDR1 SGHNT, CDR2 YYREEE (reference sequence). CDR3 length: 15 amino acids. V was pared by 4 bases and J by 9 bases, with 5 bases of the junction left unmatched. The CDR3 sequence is CASSQGTSGRSEQFF. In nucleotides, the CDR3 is TGTGCCAGCAGCCAGGGGACTAGCGGGAGGTCTGAGCAGTTCTTC.